This T cell receptor beta chain is from a study of identifying expanded T cells in peripheral blood. Study results and limitations: Roughly 1.2 clones differed between technical replicates, versus around 15 and 18 over time. Variance in clone template counts between approximately two-week samples significantly increased with total template count across all healthy donors.

There are 13 residues in the CDR3. Per germline, CDR1 SGHRS and CDR2 YFSETQ. The V end lost 5 bases, the J end lost 9 bases, and 12 bases lay between the germline ends. This clone was seen only a few times. The antigen is unknown. Healthy donors had no documented immune events, such as infections, while sampled. Repertoires were generated with immunoSEQ multiplex PCR, while TCRdb's copy carries only in-frame clones and drops some. Of some 65,000 clones in the sample, around four fifths were seen once. Sequencing was performed on blood. The TCR was taken from a person aged 18 to 69 in good health. The chain is built from TRBV5-1 and TRBJ1-6; D not certain. The CDR3 bases are TGCGCCAGCAGTACCCAACCGGGTTCACCCCTCCACTTT. Translating it yields CASSTQPGSPLHF.